This T cell receptor (beta chain) was sequenced during a study of a mutant IDH1 vaccine in newly diagnosed glioma. Overall study: Scheduled for weeks 1, 3, 5, 7, 11, 15, 19 and 23, eight vaccinations were given to patients.

Germline-derived CDR1 and CDR2 are LGHNA and YSLEER. This CDR3 comprises 15 residues. V was clipped by 4 bases and J by 4 bases, with 13 bases between them. In its sample, this clone was seen a few times. As yet, its antigen is unknown. Points from the study as a whole: There seemed to be no relation between pseudoprogression and changes in top peripheral T cell clonotypes.

Time point indicated: week 23, last vaccination. Every vaccine dose comprised 300 ug of mutant IDH1 20-mer peptide plus topical imiquimod. Donors' newly diagnosed IDH1-mutant WHO grade 3 or 4 astrocytomas lacked nuclear ATRX. The table came from immunoSEQ multiplex PCR; TCRdb's copy has only in-frame clones and leaves some out. The sample contains tens of thousands of clones, approximately 84% of which appear only once. This chain links TRBV4-3 with TRBJ2-2, with a tentative D call TRBD1 (5 bases). The TCR comes from a young man with glioma. The sequencing here drew on PBMCs, taken from a glioma patient whose treatment included an IDH1 peptide vaccine. CDR3 sequence reads: CASSPGPTGTGELFF. CDR3 DNA sequence: TGCGCCAGCAGCCCAGGGCCCACGGGCACCGGGGAGCTGTTTTTT.